These 19 T cell receptor beta chains originate from one sample sequenced in a study of cytomegalovirus exposure and HLA in healthy donors. Use of 60 Vbeta and 13 Jbeta primers characterized the PCR. Here immunoSEQ multiplex PCR was the method, and the copy in TCRdb shows in-frame clones only, minus some. The sample yields about 220,000 clones, 65% to 85% seen once. Source material: PBMCs. These receptors were collected from a boy aged 2 to 10 in good health and CMV-seronegative.

The rearrangement joins TRBV6-5 to TRBJ2-7, with a tentative D call TRBD2 (5 bases). V lost 3 bases and J lost 6, with 18 bases in between. The CDR3 consists of 15 residues. Germline V gene lookup returns CDR1 MNHEY and CDR2 SVGAGI. CDR3 region: CASSYLASSPLEQYF. The CDR3 DNA reads TGTGCCAGCAGTTATTTGGCTAGCTCCCCTCTCGAGCAGTACTTC.

The genes are TRBV30 and TRBJ2-7; possibly TRBD1 for D (6 bases). V lost 2 bases, J lost 2 bases, and 13 bases lay in between. Germline CDR1 reads GTSNPN; CDR2 reads SVGIG (reference sequence). CDR3 length equals 14 residues. The DNA of the CDR3 is TGTGCCTGGAGTTCCGGGACACGTGCCTACGAGCAGTACTTC. Translating it yields CAWSSGTRAYEQYF. The entire variable domain, with the rest obtained from reference TRBV30 and TRBJ2-7, is as follows: SQTIHQWPATLVQPVGSPLSLECTVEGTSNPNLYWYRQAAGRGLQLLFYSVGIGQISSEVPQNLSASRPQDRQFILSSKKLLLSDSGFYLCAWSSGTRAYEQYFGPGTRLTVT.

The rearrangement joins TRBV4-1 to TRBJ1-5; D gene ambiguous. The length of the CDR3 is 19 residues. V was trimmed by 1 base and J by 0 bases, leaving 19 bases between them. Germline CDR1 MGHRA, CDR2 YSYEKL. DNA of the CDR3: TGCGCCAGCAGCCAAGTCGATCTAGAGAGAATTTATAGCAATCAGCCCCAGCATTTT. Protein: CASSQVDLERIYSNQPQHF.

The rearrangement joins TRBV9 to TRBJ2-1, with D possibly matching TRBD1 (6 bases). The CDR3 totals 17 residues. The V end lost 2 bases, the J end lost 0 bases, and 15 bases lay between the germline ends. Germline V gene lookup returns CDR1 SGDLS and CDR2 YYNGEE. The CDR3 here is CASSVSPTGYSYNEQFF. As DNA, the CDR3 is TGTGCCAGCAGCGTTTCCCCTACAGGGTACTCCTACAATGAGCAGTTCTTC.

The chain combines TRBV6-1 with TRBJ2-7; weak D call: TRBD2 (6 bases). From germline, CDR1 is MNHNS and CDR2 SASEGT. This CDR3 has 15 amino acids. V was clipped by 1 base and J by 5 bases, with 15 bases between them. This chain's CDR3 is CASSEGSGVVNEQYF. The DNA for the CDR3 is TGTGCCAGCAGTGAAGGGTCGGGAGTGGTGAACGAGCAGTACTTC.

This rearrangement joins TRBV6-1 to TRBJ1-1; perhaps TRBD1 as D (6 bases). This CDR3 has 13 residues. The V gene lost 8 bases and the J gene lost 11 bases, with 21 bases spanning the gap. Germline loops: CDR1 MNHNS, CDR2 SASEGT. In nucleotides, the CDR3 is TGTGCCAGCGAAATGCTGGGGGGGGCTGGTGCTTTCTTT. Its translation is CASEMLGGAGAFF.

This clone was recorded only once. The same CDR3 also results from other DNA sequences found in this sample. The J gene is TRBJ2-7, the V gene TRBV27; 12 bases match TRBD1. After removal of 0 bases from V and 6 bases from J, the junction contained 3 bases not matched to a gene. Germline V lookup: CDR1 MNHEY, CDR2 SMNVEV (reference sequence). The CDR3 loop spans 15 amino acids. The CDR3 nucleotides read TGTGCCAGCAGTTTATCCGGGACAGGGGGCGGCGAGCAGTACTTC. Amino acid sequence: CASSLSGTGGGEQYF.

Only a few counts were recorded for this clone. V is TRBV6-6 and J is TRBJ2-1; TRBD2 agrees at 8 bases. The CDR3 runs to 11 residues. Trimming at V came to 7 bases and at J to 7 bases, leaving 0 bases not matched to a gene. Germline V gene sequence: CDR1 MNHNY, CDR2 SVGAGI (reference sequence). The CDR3 sequence is CASIAGNEQFF. The CDR3 nucleotides are TGTGCCAGCATAGCGGGGAATGAGCAGTTCTTC.

This clone was seen a single time. The rearrangement links TRBV6-5 to TRBJ2-5, with TRBD1 as a possible D gene (5 bases). The end of the DNA aligns better with TRBJ2-7, so the J call may be wrong. The CDR3 has 13 amino acids. Germline V CDR1 and CDR2: MNHEY, SVGAGI. The CDR3 region is CASSQGNVYEQYF. The DNA for the CDR3 is TGTGCCAGCAGTCAGGGAAACGTCTACGAGCAGTACTTC.

The genes are TRBV9 and TRBJ2-7, with 7 bases matching TRBD1. Germline CDR1 and CDR2: SGDLS and YYNGEE. This CDR3 region has 12 residues. Trimming at V came to 3 bases and at J to 6 bases, leaving 3 bases not matched to a gene. The DNA of the CDR3 is TGTGCCAGCAGCGCCACAGGGGCCGAGCAGTACTTC. It specifies CASSATGAEQYF.

V usage is TRBV14 and J usage is TRBJ1-1, with TRBD1 matching over 10 bases. CDR3 size: 14 residues. V gave up 4 bases and J gave up 4 bases; unmatched junction bases: 3. Germline-derived CDR1 and CDR2 are SGHDN and FVKESK. CDR3 amino acids: CASSPGDRGTEAFF. DNA for the CDR3: TGTGCCAGCAGCCCCGGGGACAGGGGCACTGAAGCTTTCTTT.

The chain uses TRBV6-6 and TRBJ1-1; D is ambiguous. Germline CDR1 reads MNHNY; CDR2 reads SVGAGI (reference sequence). V shed 5 bases and J shed 0 bases, with 7 bases lying between them. The CDR3 length is 13 residues. In DNA form, the CDR3 reads TGTGCCAGCAGTCCTTTTCTGAACACTGAAGCTTTCTTT. Encoded protein: CASSPFLNTEAFF.

This chain connects TRBV30 to TRBJ1-3, with unresolved D. Germline V gives CDR1 GTSNPN, CDR2 SVGIG (reference sequence). The length of the CDR3 is 11 residues. Trimming removed 6 bases from V and 0 bases from J, with 3 bases in between. This chain's CDR3 is CACYSGNTIYF. The CDR3 DNA sequence: TGTGCCTGTTACTCTGGAAACACCATATATTTT.

J is TRBJ2-1 and V is TRBV29-1; unclear D gene. V was clipped by 3 bases and J by 5 bases, with 8 bases between them. CDR3 length: 12 residues. Germline V gene lookup returns CDR1 SQVTM and CDR2 ANQGSEA. Here the CDR3 DNA reads TGCAGCGTTGATTTGCAGAACAATGAGCAGTTCTTC. Amino acid sequence: CSVDLQNNEQFF.

The chain is built from TRBV19 and TRBJ1-1, with a weak D call TRBD1 (5 bases). V was pared by 5 bases and J by 10 bases, with 23 bases between. From germline, CDR1 is LNHDA and CDR2 SQIVND (reference sequence). The CDR3 loop spans 15 amino acids. Here the CDR3 DNA reads TGTGCCAGTAGTCCTACCGCGGGGACGCAGGGCGGAGCTTTCTTT. It translates to CASSPTAGTQGGAFF.

This rearrangement joins TRBV19 to TRBJ1-1, with 7 bases that match TRBD1. Trimming cost V 6 bases and J 4 bases; bases outside gene matches: 5. CDR1 LNHDA and CDR2 SQIVND come from the germline V gene (reference sequence). This CDR3 is 13 amino acids long. CDR3 sequence (DNA): TGTGCCAGTAGAGCAGGGGGTCTCACTGAAGCTTTCTTT. The encoded protein is CASRAGGLTEAFF.

The genes are TRBV19 and TRBJ2-6; D possibly corresponds to TRBD2 (5 bases). Germline V CDR1 and CDR2: LNHDA, SQIVND (reference sequence). V was pared by 5 bases and J by 0 bases, with 14 bases between. CDR3 length equals 17 residues. The CDR3 DNA is TGTGCCAGTAGTCAAAGCGGTTCAAGCTCTGGGGCCAACGTCCTGACTTTC. Its translation is CASSQSGSSSGANVLTF.

The CDR3 reads CASSDSTAGSDTQYF. The CDR3 nucleotides are TGTGCCAGCAGTGACTCCACAGCGGGGTCAGATACGCAGTATTTT. The rearrangement links TRBV6-4 to TRBJ2-3; 7 positions agree with TRBD2. V was clipped by 0 bases and J by 4 bases; unmatched bases: 4. The CDR3 contains 15 residues. The germline gives CDR1 MRHNA, CDR2 SNTAGT.

The V gene is TRBV7-8, the J gene TRBJ1-5; D not resolved. Germline values: CDR1 SGHVS, CDR2 FQNEAQ. This CDR3 is built from 16 residues. The V gene lost 5 bases and the J gene lost 1 base, with 15 bases spanning the gap. DNA of the CDR3: TGTGCCAGCAGCCTGATCGGGGTCTCGAGCAATCAGCCCCAGCATTTT. It yields the protein CASSLIGVSSNQPQHF.